Shown below are 30 T cell receptor beta chains from a single sample sequenced in a study of cytomegalovirus exposure and HLA in healthy donors. This PCR relied on a set of 60 Vbeta primers and 13 Jbeta primers. Data came from immunoSEQ multiplex PCR; TCRdb stores just in-frame clones and leaves some out. The sample includes over 120,000 clones, about 8.9% of them seen just once. The source material was PBMCs. These receptors all come from a man between 45 and 60 years old in good health and CMV-seronegative.

The chain links TRBV5-4 to TRBJ2-3; 14 positions agree with TRBD2. The germline V gene encodes CDR1 SGHNT and CDR2 YYREEE (reference sequence). Trimming removed 4 bases from V and 5 bases from J; junction bases left unmatched: 9. This CDR3 comprises 17 residues. The CDR3 DNA reads TGTGCCAGCAGCATAGGGACTAGCGGGAGAAAACGAGATACGCAGTATTTT. Translated, it gives CASSIGTSGRKRDTQYF.

The J gene is TRBJ1-5, the V gene TRBV5-6; no clear D. Per germline, CDR1 SGHDT and CDR2 YYEEEE. V was cut by 4 bases and J by 5 bases, with 10 bases left in between. The CDR3 has 13 amino acids. This CDR3 is CASSLNLDQPQHF. In nucleotides, the CDR3 is TGTGCCAGCAGCCTTAATCTAGATCAGCCCCAGCATTTT.

Only a few counts were recorded for this clone. The V call is TRBV27, the J call TRBJ2-1, with TRBD2 matching 7 bases. V lost 3 bases to trimming and J lost 8 bases; unmatched junction nucleotides: 1. Germline V gene lookup returns CDR1 MNHEY and CDR2 SMNVEV (reference sequence). This CDR3 contains 12 residues. The CDR3 sequence is CASSFGGDEQFF. CDR3 DNA sequence: TGTGCCAGCAGTTTTGGGGGGGATGAGCAGTTCTTC.

This clone was counted only a few times. This chain joins TRBV7-9 and TRBJ2-1, with 9 bases aligning to TRBD1. Looked up from germline, CDR1 is SEHNR and CDR2 is FQNEAQ (reference sequence). J was trimmed by 5 bases and V by 3 bases; bases with no gene match: 5. The length of the CDR3 is 15 residues. CDR3 residues: CASSFLDRGHNEQFF. CDR3 DNA sequence: TGTGCCAGCAGCTTTCTGGACAGGGGCCACAATGAGCAGTTCTTC.

The sample holds a few counts of this clone. The J gene is TRBJ2-1, the V gene TRBV7-6; 7 nucleotides line up with TRBD1. Per the germline V gene, CDR1 is SGHVS and CDR2 is FNYEAQ. Trimming at V came to 4 bases and at J to 0 bases, leaving 9 bases not matched to a gene. CDR3 length equals 17 residues. In DNA form, the CDR3 reads TGTGCCAGCAGCTCAAGACAGGGCGAAAGCTCCTACAATGAGCAGTTCTTC. It specifies CASSSRQGESSYNEQFF.

This clone was counted a few times. The rearrangement uses TRBV9 and TRBJ2-7; TRBD1 agrees at 8 bases. The germline V gene has CDR1 SGDLS and CDR2 YYNGEE. The CDR3 runs 15 residues. V shed 0 bases, J shed 6 bases, and the junction held 8 bases outside the gene matches. The CDR3 spells CASSVDEGRGREQYF. In nucleotides, the CDR3 is TGTGCCAGCAGCGTAGATGAGGGCAGGGGGCGCGAGCAGTACTTC.

This clone was detected a few times. The genes are TRBV6-1 and TRBJ1-2, with 8 bases identical to TRBD1. J lost 1 base, V lost 4 bases, and 5 bases had no gene match. CDR1 is MNHNS and CDR2 is SASEGT in the germline V gene. The CDR3 runs to 15 residues. Here the CDR3 reads CASSVGTGDNYGYTF. The CDR3 region has the DNA TGTGCCAGCAGTGTTGGGACAGGAGATAACTATGGCTACACCTTC.

The chain uses TRBV30 and TRBJ2-1, with TRBD2 as a possible D gene (5 bases). This CDR3 contains 14 residues. Trimming took off 0 bases at V and 6 bases at J, with 12 bases between the two ends. Germline V gives CDR1 GTSNPN, CDR2 SVGIG (reference sequence). DNA for the CDR3: TGTGCCTGGAGTGTACAAAGCGGACTCAATGAGCAGTTCTTC. As protein: CAWSVQSGLNEQFF.

This sequence joins TRBV27 and TRBJ2-5; D remains ambiguous. The V end lost 3 bases, the J end lost 1 base, and 12 bases lay between the germline ends. The CDR3 is made up of 15 amino acids. Germline lookup yields CDR1 MNHEY and CDR2 SMNVEV (reference sequence). The CDR3 sequence: CASSFSAVGQETQYF. As DNA, the CDR3 is TGTGCCAGCAGTTTCTCTGCGGTAGGCCAAGAGACCCAGTACTTC.

The chain employs TRBV6-5 and TRBJ2-3, with 8 nucleotides matching TRBD2. After removal of 4 bases from V and 7 bases from J, the junction contained 10 bases not matched to a gene. The germline CDR1 and CDR2 sequences are MNHEY and SVGAGI. This CDR3 contains 15 residues. The CDR3 region has the DNA TGTGCCAGCAGTTCTAGCGGGCCTGAGGAAAATACGCAGTATTTT. Amino acid sequence: CASSSSGPEENTQYF.

The chain couples TRBV6-4 to TRBJ2-1, with D perhaps matching TRBD1 (6 bases). The CDR3 length is 13 residues. Looked up from germline, CDR1 is MRHNA and CDR2 is SNTAGT. V was cut by 6 bases and J by 3 bases, with 9 bases left in between. The CDR3 DNA reads TGTGCCAGCAGCGGGGACAACTACAATGAGCAGTTCTTC. Amino acid sequence: CASSGDNYNEQFF.

The sample holds a few counts of this clone. This chain joins TRBV19 and TRBJ2-5, with TRBD2 matching over 12 bases. There are 19 residues in the CDR3. Germline V gene sequence: CDR1 LNHDA, CDR2 SQIVND (reference sequence). J gave up 1 base and V 6 bases, and 15 bases lay outside the gene matches. The chain's CDR3 is CASSRHSPTSGGLQETQYF. CDR3 sequence (DNA): TGTGCCAGTAGCCGGCATTCCCCTACTAGCGGGGGGCTCCAAGAGACCCAGTACTTC. Complete variable domain (other parts from reference TRBV19 and TRBJ2-5): DGGITQSPKYLFRKEGQNVTLSCEQNLNHDAMYWYRQDPGQGLRLIYYSQIVNDFQKGDIAEGYSVSREKKESFPLTVTSAQKNPTAFYLCASSRHSPTSGGLQETQYFGPGTRLLVL.

The chain joins TRBV19 to TRBJ1-1, with D perhaps TRBD1 (5 bases). Deletions cut 4 bases from V and 1 base from J, with 16 bases between. The germline V gene has CDR1 LNHDA and CDR2 SQIVND (reference sequence). The CDR3 consists of 16 residues. This CDR3 is CASSTLSGGRNTEAFF. The CDR3 bases are TGTGCCAGTAGTACCCTAAGTGGGGGGAGGAACACTGAAGCTTTCTTT.

This clone was recorded a few times. The chain carries TRBV28 and TRBJ2-3; no clear D. Germline-derived CDR1 and CDR2 are MDHEN and SYDVKM. This CDR3 has 15 amino acids. Trimming removed 4 bases from V and 2 bases from J, with 13 bases in between. Written as DNA, the CDR3 is TGTGCCAGCAGTTCCCCTCCGGAGAACACAGATACGCAGTATTTT. Protein: CASSSPPENTDTQYF.

This sequence joins TRBV30 and TRBJ1-5; possible D gene TRBD1, 6 bases. Trimming took 0 bases from V and 4 from J, leaving 16 bases between them. CDR1 and CDR2 from the germline V gene are GTSNPN and SVGIG (reference sequence). The CDR3 totals 16 residues. This CDR3 reads CAWSVLGRGLNQPQHF. The DNA for the CDR3 is TGTGCCTGGAGTGTACTGGGCAGGGGCCTAAATCAGCCCCAGCATTTT.

This chain uses TRBV7-2 with TRBJ1-4; D ambiguous. This CDR3 region has 15 residues. Per the germline V gene, CDR1 is SGHTA and CDR2 is FQGNSA. Trimming pared 1 base from V and 5 bases from J, leaving 11 bases between. The DNA for the CDR3 is TGTGCCAGCAGCTTAGTATCGGGAGGAAATGAAAAACTGTTTTTT. It encodes CASSLVSGGNEKLFF.

The chain couples TRBV6-1 to TRBJ2-1; perhaps TRBD1 as D (5 bases). Trimming removed 6 bases from V and 8 bases from J, with 17 bases in between. The CDR3 has 14 residues. Germline loops: CDR1 MNHNS, CDR2 SASEGT. The CDR3 nucleotides are TGTGCCAGCAGCTCATTGGGGCTTGCGGATGAGCAGTTCTTC. This encodes CASSSLGLADEQFF.

In this sample, this clone turned up a few times. The chain joins TRBV9 to TRBJ2-6; D may be TRBD2 (5 bases). Germline CDR1 reads SGDLS; CDR2 reads YYNGEE. This CDR3 is 15 amino acids long. With 2 bases removed from V and 0 bases from J, the gap between germline ends came to 6 bases. The CDR3 coding sequence is TGTGCCAGCAGCGTGGACTTCTCTGGGGCCAACGTCCTGACTTTC. This sequence encodes CASSVDFSGANVLTF.

This clone was found a few times. The genes are TRBV19 and TRBJ2-3; the D gene is possibly TRBD2 (6 bases). Trimming removed 3 bases at V and 5 bases at J, with 18 bases between. The CDR3 runs to 16 residues. Germline CDR1 and CDR2: LNHDA and SQIVND (reference sequence). The chain's CDR3 is CASSMGGSGLQDTQYF. DNA of the CDR3: TGTGCCAGTAGTATGGGGGGTTCAGGGCTACAAGATACGCAGTATTTT.

This clone was counted between two and nine times. The CDR3 coding sequence is TGTGCCAGCAGTTCCGGGACAGGGGGCGGAACTGAAGCTTTCTTT. This codes for CASSSGTGGGTEAFF. The J gene is TRBJ1-1, the V gene TRBV2, with TRBD1 matching 12 bases. V gave up 5 bases and J gave up 5 bases; unmatched junction bases: 6. CDR3 length: 15 amino acids. Germline CDR1 SNHLY, CDR2 FYNNEI.

There are a few counts of this clone. V usage is TRBV6-6 and J usage is TRBJ2-1, with 8 bases aligning to TRBD1. CDR3 size: 16 residues. After removal of 2 bases from V and 0 bases from J, the junction contained 3 bases not matched to a gene. Germline V lookup: CDR1 MNHNY, CDR2 SVGAGI (reference sequence). CDR3 nucleotides: TGTGCCAGCAGTTACGGCACAGGGGGCTCCTACAATGAGCAGTTCTTC. It translates to CASSYGTGGSYNEQFF.

This clone has just a few counts. The chain combines TRBV29-1 with TRBJ2-4, with 12 bases identical to TRBD2. The CDR3 length is 14 residues. With V trimmed by 6 bases and J by 7 bases, 7 bases remained unmatched. The germline gives CDR1 SQVTM, CDR2 ANQGSEA. The DNA of the CDR3 is TGCAGCGTATCCGGACTAGCGGGAATGAACATTCAGTACTTC. Protein product: CSVSGLAGMNIQYF. Looking up the rest from reference TRBV29-1 and TRBJ2-4 gives the full variable domain: SAVISQKPSRDICQRGTSLTIQCQVDSQVTMMFWYRQQPGQSLTLIATANQGSEATYESGFVIDKFPISRPNLTFSTLTVSNMSPEDSSIYLCSVSGLAGMNIQYFGAGTRLSVL.

This chain joins TRBV29-1 and TRBJ1-3, with D possibly TRBD1 on 5 matching bases. Between the trimmed V and J ends, which lost 7 bases and 0 bases, there was a span of 10 bases. Germline lookup yields CDR1 SQVTM and CDR2 ANQGSEA. The CDR3 sequence is 13 residues long. The CDR3 nucleotides are TGCAGCGCGCAAGGGGTCTCTGGAAACACCATATATTTT. Its protein is CSAQGVSGNTIYF.

This clone was seen at least ten times. The chain has TRBV7-2 and TRBJ1-2; TRBD1 agrees at 11 bases. Germline CDR1 is SGHTA and CDR2 is FQGNSA. The trim removed 0 bases at V and 7 bases at J, leaving 4 bases unmatched. CDR3 size: 15 residues. The CDR3 DNA follows: TGTGCCAGCAGCTTAGCCCCGGACAGGGGGCTTGGCTACACCTTC. Protein product: CASSLAPDRGLGYTF.

The gene calls are TRBV30 and TRBJ2-3, with 7 bases aligning to TRBD2. Looked up from germline, CDR1 is GTSNPN and CDR2 is SVGIG (reference sequence). After removal of 7 bases from V and 1 base from J, the junction contained 23 bases not matched to a gene. The CDR3 is 19 amino acids. CDR3 loop: CAYQRARLRREQGTDTQYF. CDR3 sequence (DNA): TGTGCCTACCAGAGGGCCAGATTAAGGCGGGAGCAGGGCACAGATACGCAGTATTTT.

This sequence joins TRBV10-1 and TRBJ2-4; D possibly corresponds to TRBD2 (5 bases). The CDR3 contains 12 residues. In germline, CDR1 is WNHNN, CDR2 SYGVQD (reference sequence). V lost 3 bases and J 12 bases, leaving 12 bases between the germline ends. CDR3 sequence (DNA): TGCGCCAGCAGTGACGAACCGGGAACTCAGTACTTC. This translates into CASSDEPGTQYF.

The chain is built from TRBV7-2 and TRBJ1-2; 8 bases match TRBD1. J was trimmed by 8 bases and V by 3 bases; bases with no gene match: 14. Germline V gene data show CDR1 as SGHTA and CDR2 as FQGNSA. The CDR3 has 16 residues. CDR3 in DNA: TGTGCCAGCAGCTTGAGTTCAGGGGGCGCGGTGGGGGGCTACACCTTC. This codes for CASSLSSGGAVGGYTF.

This clone came up a few times. V and J are TRBV6-5 and TRBJ1-3; TRBD1 aligns across 8 bases. CDR3 length: 15 residues. The ends lost 5 bases at V and 0 bases at J; junction bases unmatched: 3. Germline CDR1 reads MNHEY; CDR2 reads SVGAGI. The CDR3 reads CASSIDRGSGNTIYF. CDR3 bases: TGTGCCAGCAGTATCGACAGGGGCTCTGGAAACACCATATATTTT.

DNA of the CDR3: TGTGCCAGCAGTTACCCGAGGGGGGGTACGGACACTGAAGCTTTCTTT. Its protein is CASSYPRGGTDTEAFF. This chain uses TRBV6-5 with TRBJ1-1; weak D call: TRBD1 (6 bases). CDR3 length equals 16 residues. Germline CDR1 reads MNHEY; CDR2 reads SVGAGI. V dropped 2 bases and J dropped 3 bases, with 16 bases sitting between them.

This clone showed up just a few times. The chain joins TRBV30 to TRBJ2-7; 7 nucleotides line up with TRBD1. Germline assignment: CDR1 GTSNPN and CDR2 SVGIG (reference sequence). CDR3 size: 13 residues. J lost 5 bases, V lost 1 base, and 5 bases had no gene match. CDR3 DNA sequence: TGTGCCTGGAGTGGACAGGGTTTCCACGAGCAGTACTTC. Its protein product is CAWSGQGFHEQYF.